This is a list of T cell receptor beta chains from one sample in a study of shared clonotypes between healthy human individuals. Profiled with immunoSEQ multiplex PCR; TCRdb holds only in-frame clones, not every one. This sample yields around 2,000,000 clones, of which roughly 95% are seen a single time; about 1.1% belongs to the top ten. Material for sequencing was naive CD8+ T cells sorted from blood. The receptors derive from a man aged 18 to 29 in good health. CDR3s include the opening cysteine and the closing phenylalanine or tryptophan. D genes are given only for firm matches. Clone size is stated in some rows and not others, as once, few, many or a class when expanded.

v_gene	d_gene	len	abundance	j_gene	CDR3aa	CDR3nt
TRBV5-8	-	16	-	TRBJ1-6	CASSPRGNLYNSPLHF	TGTGCCAGCAGCCCCAGGGGCAACCTGTATAATTCACCCCTCCACTTT
TRBV29-1	TRBD2	16	-	TRBJ2-3	CSVEEGIAGVGDTQYF	TGCAGCGTTGAAGAAGGAATAGCGGGAGTGGGAGATACGCAGTATTTT
TRBV30	TRBD1	15	-	TRBJ2-3	CALEPQGANTDTQYF	TGTGCCTTGGAACCACAGGGGGCGAACACAGATACGCAGTATTTT
TRBV27	-	15	-	TRBJ1-2	CASSFSPVYVYGYTF	TGTGCCAGCAGTTTTAGTCCGGTTTACGTCTATGGCTACACCTTC
TRBV7-7	TRBD1	14	few	TRBJ2-7	CASSPGTGSYEQYF	TGTGCTAGCAGCCCCGGGACAGGCTCCTACGAGCAGTACTTC
TRBV30	-	14	-	TRBJ2-6	CAWSAPSGANVLTF	TGTGCCTGGAGCGCCCCCTCTGGGGCCAACGTCCTGACTTTC
TRBV19	TRBD1	15	-	TRBJ1-5	CASSIADREDQPQHF	TGTGCCAGTAGTATAGCCGACAGGGAGGATCAGCCCCAGCATTTT
TRBV4-3	-	16	once	TRBJ2-3	CASSQEMSGTTDTQYF	TGCGCCAGCAGCCAAGAGATGAGTGGGACCACAGATACGCAGTATTTT
TRBV2	-	11	-	TRBJ1-5	CASSDNQPQHF	TGTGCCAGCAGTGATAATCAGCCCCAGCATTTT
TRBV4-1	-	12	-	TRBJ2-7	CASSQVTAEQYF	TGCGCCAGCAGCCAAGTAACGGCCGAGCAGTACTTC
TRBV15	-	15	-	TRBJ2-1	CATSIGAALYNEQFF	TGTGCCACCAGCATCGGGGCGGCCCTCTACAATGAGCAGTTCTTC
TRBV6-5	TRBD1	14	-	TRBJ1-1	CASSPRTGKAEAFF	TGTGCCAGCAGTCCCCGGACAGGGAAGGCTGAAGCTTTCTTT
TRBV6-5	-	13	-	TRBJ1-1	CASKNRGNTEAFF	TGTGCCAGCAAAAACCGGGGGAACACTGAAGCTTTCTTT
TRBV2	TRBD1	16	-	TRBJ2-1	CASQLTGDNSYNEQFF	TGTGCCAGCCAACTAACAGGGGACAACTCCTACAATGAGCAGTTCTTC
TRBV4-3	-	14	once	TRBJ2-7	CASSQELSPYEQYF	TGCGCCAGCAGCCAAGAACTCAGTCCCTACGAGCAGTACTTC
TRBV29-1	-	15	-	TRBJ2-2	CSVTGTEKNTGELFF	TGCAGCGTTACCGGGACGGAAAAGAACACCGGGGAGCTGTTTTTT
TRBV5-6	-	11	-	TRBJ2-7	CASSSLGEQYF	TGTGCCAGCAGCTCCTTGGGGGAGCAGTACTTC
TRBV11-3	TRBD1	14	few	TRBJ1-2	CASSWGQDNYGYTF	TGTGCCAGCAGCTGGGGACAGGACAATTATGGCTACACCTTC
TRBV13	TRBD1	17	-	TRBJ1-2	CASSLVGAGGADYGYTF	TGTGCCAGCAGCTTAGTAGGGGCAGGGGGCGCGGACTATGGCTACACCTTC
TRBV27	-	13	-	TRBJ2-3	CASSFGATDTQYF	TGTGCCAGCAGTTTTGGGGCCACAGATACGCAGTATTTT
TRBV5-8	TRBD1	14	-	TRBJ1-5	CASSWTGAGEPQHF	TGTGCCAGCAGCTGGACAGGGGCGGGAGAACCCCAGCATTTT
TRBV5-1	TRBD1	18	-	TRBJ2-2	CASSPYPGTGETTGELFF	TGCGCCAGCAGCCCATACCCCGGGACAGGGGAAACAACCGGGGAGCTGTTTTTT
TRBV28	TRBD1	15	-	TRBJ2-2	CASSSGQGNTGELFF	TGTGCCAGCAGTTCCGGACAGGGGAACACCGGGGAGCTGTTTTTT
TRBV29-1	TRBD2	11	-	TRBJ2-7	CSTSVGYEQYF	TGCAGCACTAGCGTAGGCTACGAGCAGTACTTC
TRBV2	-	14	-	TRBJ1-1	CASSEVWGGTEAFF	TGTGCCAGCAGTGAAGTCTGGGGGGGGACTGAAGCTTTCTTT
TRBV7-9	-	14	once	TRBJ2-7	CASSSGTVLYEQYF	TGTGCCAGCAGCTCGGGGACCGTACTCTACGAGCAGTACTTC
TRBV28	-	12	-	TRBJ2-7	CASRGDQYEQYF	TGTGCCAGCAGGGGGGACCAGTACGAGCAGTACTTC
TRBV10-2	-	16	once	TRBJ2-3	CASSEVEGYITDTQYF	TGCGCCAGCAGTGAGGTTGAGGGCTACATCACAGATACGCAGTATTTT
TRBV7-9	TRBD1	15	once	TRBJ2-7	CASSLGTGGTYEQYF	TGTGCCAGCAGCTTGGGGACAGGGGGCACCTACGAGCAGTACTTC
TRBV7-9	TRBD1	16	-	TRBJ1-1	CASSGRGRGEATEAFF	TGTGCCAGCAGCGGGAGAGGCAGGGGGGAGGCCACTGAAGCTTTCTTT
TRBV7-9	TRBD1	17	-	TRBJ1-1	CASSLAPGTGTNTEAFF	TGTGCCAGCAGCTTAGCGCCCGGGACAGGGACCAACACTGAAGCTTTCTTT
TRBV7-6	TRBD1	16	-	TRBJ2-7	CASSLMRTGSWGEQYF	TGTGCCAGCAGCTTAATGAGGACAGGGTCTTGGGGGGAGCAGTACTTC
TRBV29-1	TRBD1	15	-	TRBJ2-5	CSVESQGAPQETQYF	TGCAGCGTTGAATCACAGGGGGCACCACAAGAGACCCAGTACTTC
TRBV5-6	TRBD1	17	-	TRBJ1-6	CASSLFLQGARVSPLHF	TGTGCCAGCAGCTTGTTCCTCCAGGGGGCGCGAGTTTCACCCCTCCACTTT
TRBV7-6	-	13	-	TRBJ1-2	CASSLGGSHGYTF	TGTGCCAGCAGCTTAGGGGGATCACATGGCTACACCTTC
TRBV5-1	TRBD1	13	-	TRBJ2-7	CASSFQGADEQYF	TGCGCCAGCAGCTTCCAGGGGGCCGACGAGCAGTACTTC
TRBV2	TRBD1	17	-	TRBJ1-6	CASRQSPPTGNNSPLHF	TGTGCCAGCAGACAAAGTCCCCCGACAGGGAACAATTCACCCCTCCACTTT
TRBV9	TRBD2	15	-	TRBJ2-5	CASSLEGLARETQYF	TGTGCCAGCAGCCTAGAGGGACTAGCGAGAGAGACCCAGTACTTC
TRBV5-1	-	10	-	TRBJ1-5	CASSGQPQHF	TGCGCCAGCAGTGGTCAGCCCCAGCATTTT
TRBV10-2	-	13	-	TRBJ1-1	CATRAGRNTEAFF	TGCGCGACCCGGGCCGGGAGGAACACTGAAGCTTTCTTT
TRBV7-9	TRBD1	17	once	TRBJ1-4	CASSPPGQGAANEKLFF	TGTGCCAGCAGCCCACCCGGACAGGGGGCCGCTAATGAAAAACTGTTTTTT
TRBV4-3	-	19	-	TRBJ2-6	CASSQDKGGLVTGANVLTF	TGCGCCAGCAGCCAAGATAAAGGGGGGTTGGTAACTGGGGCCAACGTCCTGACTTTC
TRBV11-2	TRBD1	16	-	TRBJ2-7	CASSSPPDRVPYEQYF	TGTGCCAGCAGCTCCCCCCCGGACAGGGTCCCCTACGAGCAGTACTTC
TRBV30	TRBD1	13	-	TRBJ2-2	CALDRGDTGELFF	TGTGCCTTGGACAGGGGTGACACCGGGGAGCTGTTTTTT
TRBV9	-	15	-	TRBJ1-4	CASSVGGGEDEKLFF	TGTGCCAGCAGCGTAGGCGGGGGCGAAGATGAAAAACTGTTTTTT
TRBV15	TRBD1	13	-	TRBJ2-7	CATALDRAHEQYF	TGTGCCACGGCCTTGGACAGGGCCCACGAGCAGTACTTC
TRBV13	TRBD2	16	-	TRBJ2-5	CASSSLSGGPKETQYF	TGTGCCAGCAGCTCTCTAAGCGGGGGGCCTAAAGAGACCCAGTACTTC
TRBV4-1	-	16	-	TRBJ2-7	CASSQEGGLSAGEQYF	TGCGCCAGCAGCCAAGAAGGGGGGCTTTCAGCGGGCGAGCAGTACTTC
TRBV6-5	TRBD2	15	-	TRBJ2-1	CASRSGLAGYNEQFF	TGTGCCAGCAGGTCTGGACTAGCGGGGTACAATGAGCAGTTCTTC
TRBV9	-	12	-	TRBJ2-4	CASSPDENIQYF	TGTGCCAGCAGCCCCGATGAAAACATTCAGTACTTC
TRBV11-2	TRBD2	16	many	TRBJ2-7	CASSLGSGKIPYEQYF	TGTGCCAGCAGCTTAGGCAGCGGGAAGATCCCCTACGAGCAGTACTTC
TRBV29-1	TRBD2	14	-	TRBJ2-3	CSVGTSGLTDTQYF	TGCAGCGTCGGGACTAGCGGTCTCACAGATACGCAGTATTTT
TRBV4-1	-	13	once	TRBJ2-5	CASSPRQQETQYF	TGCGCCAGCAGCCCTCGACAACAAGAGACCCAGTACTTC
TRBV5-1	-	14	once	TRBJ1-4	CASSFFGFNEKLFF	TGCGCCAGCAGCTTCTTTGGGTTTAATGAAAAACTGTTTTTT
TRBV4-2	-	16	once	TRBJ2-5	CASSQDLRSPWETQYF	TGTGCCAGCAGCCAAGATCTAAGAAGTCCGTGGGAGACCCAGTACTTC
TRBV9	-	13	-	TRBJ2-1	CASSVDRENEQFF	TGTGCCAGCAGCGTAGACAGGGAGAATGAGCAGTTCTTC
TRBV29-1	TRBD1	13	-	TRBJ1-2	CSVAPTGGNGYTF	TGCAGCGTTGCCCCGACAGGGGGAAATGGCTACACCTTC